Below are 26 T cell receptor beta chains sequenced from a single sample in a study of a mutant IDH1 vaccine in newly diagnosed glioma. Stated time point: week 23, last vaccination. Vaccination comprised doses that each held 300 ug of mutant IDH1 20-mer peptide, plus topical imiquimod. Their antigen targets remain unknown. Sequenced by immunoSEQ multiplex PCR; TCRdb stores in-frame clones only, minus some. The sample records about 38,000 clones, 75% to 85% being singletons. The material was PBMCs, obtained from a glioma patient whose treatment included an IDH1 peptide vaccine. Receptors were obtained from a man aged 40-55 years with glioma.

CDR3 DNA: TGTGCCAGCAGGTTACAGGGGTCCTATAATTCACCCCTCCACTTT. Its protein is CASRLQGSYNSPLHF. The chain combines TRBV2 with TRBJ1-6; the match to TRBD1 covers 7 bases. The CDR3 totals 15 residues. The junction had 3 bases not matched to a gene; V was cut back by 6 bases and J by 1 base. The germline V gene has CDR1 SNHLY and CDR2 FYNNEI. The entire variable domain, with the rest obtained from reference TRBV2 and TRBJ1-6, is as follows: EPEVTQTPSHQVTQMGQEVILRCVPISNHLYFYWYRQILGQKVEFLVSFYNNEISEKSEIFDDQFSVERPDGSNFTLKIRSTKLEDSAMYFCASRLQGSYNSPLHFGNGTRLTVT.

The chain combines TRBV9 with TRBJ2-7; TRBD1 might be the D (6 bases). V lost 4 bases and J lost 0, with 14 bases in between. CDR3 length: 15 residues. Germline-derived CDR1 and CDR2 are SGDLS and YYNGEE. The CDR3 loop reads CASSSAPGASYEQYF. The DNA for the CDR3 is TGTGCCAGCAGCTCGGCCCCAGGGGCCTCCTACGAGCAGTACTTC.

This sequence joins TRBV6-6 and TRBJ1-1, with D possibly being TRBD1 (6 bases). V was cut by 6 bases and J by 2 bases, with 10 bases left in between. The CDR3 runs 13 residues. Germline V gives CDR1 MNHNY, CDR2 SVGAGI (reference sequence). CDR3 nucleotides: TGTGCCAGCAGGGCACAGGGAAACACTGAAGCTTTCTTT. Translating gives CASRAQGNTEAFF.

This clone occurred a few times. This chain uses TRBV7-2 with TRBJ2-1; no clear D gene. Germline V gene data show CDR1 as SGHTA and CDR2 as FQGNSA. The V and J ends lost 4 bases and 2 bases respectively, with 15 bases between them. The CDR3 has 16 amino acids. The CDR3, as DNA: TGTGCCAGCAGCTCCCCCATTCGGAAGACCTACAATGAGCAGTTCTTC. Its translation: CASSSPIRKTYNEQFF.

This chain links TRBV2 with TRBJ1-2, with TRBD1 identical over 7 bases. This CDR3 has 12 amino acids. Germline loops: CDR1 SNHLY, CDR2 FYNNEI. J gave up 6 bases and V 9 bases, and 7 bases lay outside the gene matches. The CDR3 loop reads CARQTGSNGYTF. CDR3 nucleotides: TGTGCCAGACAGACAGGGAGTAATGGCTACACCTTC.

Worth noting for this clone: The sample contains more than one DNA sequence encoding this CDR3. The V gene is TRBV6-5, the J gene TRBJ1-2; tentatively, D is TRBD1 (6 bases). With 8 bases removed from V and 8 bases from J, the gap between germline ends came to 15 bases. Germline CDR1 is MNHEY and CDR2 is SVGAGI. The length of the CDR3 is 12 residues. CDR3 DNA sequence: TGTGCCAGCGGGGGGCCCCTAAGGGGCTACACCTTC. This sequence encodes CASGGPLRGYTF.

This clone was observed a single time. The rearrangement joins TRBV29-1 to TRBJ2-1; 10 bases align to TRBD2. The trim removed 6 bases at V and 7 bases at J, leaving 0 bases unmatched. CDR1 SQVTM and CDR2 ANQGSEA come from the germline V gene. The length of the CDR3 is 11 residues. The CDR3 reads CSVGLANEQFF. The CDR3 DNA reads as TGCAGCGTGGGACTAGCGAATGAGCAGTTCTTC.

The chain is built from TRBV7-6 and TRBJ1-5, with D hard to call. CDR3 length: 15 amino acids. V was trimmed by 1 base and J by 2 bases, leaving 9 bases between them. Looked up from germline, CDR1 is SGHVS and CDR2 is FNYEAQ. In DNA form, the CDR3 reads TGTGCCAGCAGCTTAGAAGTCGGACGCAATCAGCCCCAGCATTTT. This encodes CASSLEVGRNQPQHF.

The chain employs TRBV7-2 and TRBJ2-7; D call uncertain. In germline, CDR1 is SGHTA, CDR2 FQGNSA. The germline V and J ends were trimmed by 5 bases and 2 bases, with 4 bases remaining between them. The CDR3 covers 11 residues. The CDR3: CASSPAYEQYF. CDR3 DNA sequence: TGTGCCAGCAGCCCTGCCTACGAGCAGTACTTC.

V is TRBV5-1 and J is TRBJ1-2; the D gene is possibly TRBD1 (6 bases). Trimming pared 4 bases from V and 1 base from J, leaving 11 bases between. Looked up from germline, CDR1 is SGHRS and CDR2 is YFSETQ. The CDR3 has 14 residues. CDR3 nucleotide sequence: TGCGCCAGCAGCGGCCGGGACAATAACTATGGCTACACCTTC. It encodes CASSGRDNNYGYTF.

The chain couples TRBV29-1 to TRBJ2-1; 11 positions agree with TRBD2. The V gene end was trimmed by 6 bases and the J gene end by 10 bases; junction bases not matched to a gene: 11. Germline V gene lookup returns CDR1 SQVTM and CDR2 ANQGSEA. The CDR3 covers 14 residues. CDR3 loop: CSVAPGLAASEQFF. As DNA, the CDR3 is TGCAGCGTCGCTCCGGGACTAGCGGCTTCGGAGCAGTTCTTC.

For the CDR3, the DNA is TGTGCCAGCAGTTCAGGACTAGCGGGAGTCCCAAATGAGCAGTTCTTC. Protein sequence: CASSSGLAGVPNEQFF. The chain uses TRBV2 and TRBJ2-1, with 13 bases fitting TRBD2. Germline lookup yields CDR1 SNHLY and CDR2 FYNNEI. The CDR3 has 16 residues. V shed 5 bases and J 7 bases; nucleotides not matched to a gene: 8.

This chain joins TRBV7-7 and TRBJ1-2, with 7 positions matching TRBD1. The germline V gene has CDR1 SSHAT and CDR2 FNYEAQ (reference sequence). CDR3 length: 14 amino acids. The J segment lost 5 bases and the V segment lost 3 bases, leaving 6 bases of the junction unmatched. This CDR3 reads CASSFPGGRYGYTF. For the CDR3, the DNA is TGTGCCAGCAGCTTCCCAGGGGGGCGGTATGGCTACACCTTC.

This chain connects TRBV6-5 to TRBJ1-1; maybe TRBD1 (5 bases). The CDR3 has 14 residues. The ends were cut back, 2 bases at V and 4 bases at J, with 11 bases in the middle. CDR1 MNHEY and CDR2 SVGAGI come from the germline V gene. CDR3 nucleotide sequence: TGTGCCAGCAGTTACATGGGACGTGGCACTGAAGCTTTCTTT. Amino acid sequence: CASSYMGRGTEAFF.

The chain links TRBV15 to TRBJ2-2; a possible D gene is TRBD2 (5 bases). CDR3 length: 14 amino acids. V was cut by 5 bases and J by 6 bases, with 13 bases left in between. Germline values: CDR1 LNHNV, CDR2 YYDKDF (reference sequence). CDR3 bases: TGTGCCACCAGCCCGGAGAGGGTCCCCGGGGAGCTGTTTTTT. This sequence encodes CATSPERVPGELFF. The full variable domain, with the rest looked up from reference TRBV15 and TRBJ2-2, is DAMVIQNPRYQVTQFGKPVTLSCSQTLNHNVMYWYQQKSSQAPKLLFHYYDKDFNNEADTPDNFQSRRPNTSFCFLDIRSPGLGDTAMYLCATSPERVPGELFFGEGSRLTVL.

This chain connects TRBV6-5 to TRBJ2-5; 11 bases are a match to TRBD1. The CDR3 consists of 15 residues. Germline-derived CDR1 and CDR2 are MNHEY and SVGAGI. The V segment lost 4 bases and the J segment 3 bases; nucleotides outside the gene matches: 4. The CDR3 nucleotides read TGTGCCAGCAGTTTTTGGGACAGGGGGAAAGAGACCCAGTACTTC. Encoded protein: CASSFWDRGKETQYF.

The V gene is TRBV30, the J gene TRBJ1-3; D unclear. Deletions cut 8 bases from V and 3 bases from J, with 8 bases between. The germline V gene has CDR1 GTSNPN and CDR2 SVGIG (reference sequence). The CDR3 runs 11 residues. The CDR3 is CARAHGNTIYF. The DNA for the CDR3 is TGTGCCCGGGCCCATGGAAACACCATATATTTT.

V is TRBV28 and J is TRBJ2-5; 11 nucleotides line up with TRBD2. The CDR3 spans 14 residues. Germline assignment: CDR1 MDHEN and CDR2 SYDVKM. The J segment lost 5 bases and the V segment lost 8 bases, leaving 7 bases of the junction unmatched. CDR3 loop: CASPTSGGAETQYF. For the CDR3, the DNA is TGTGCCAGCCCTACTAGCGGGGGAGCGGAGACCCAGTACTTC.

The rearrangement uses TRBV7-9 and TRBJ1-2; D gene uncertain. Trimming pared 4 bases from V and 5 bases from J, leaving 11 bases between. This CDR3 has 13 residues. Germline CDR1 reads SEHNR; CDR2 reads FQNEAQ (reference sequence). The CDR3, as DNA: TGTGCCAGCAGCTCCCGGACGGTATATGGCTACACCTTC. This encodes CASSSRTVYGYTF.

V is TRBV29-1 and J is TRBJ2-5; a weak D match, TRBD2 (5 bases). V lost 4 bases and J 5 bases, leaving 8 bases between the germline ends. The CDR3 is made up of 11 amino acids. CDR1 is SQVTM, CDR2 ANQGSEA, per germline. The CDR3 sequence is CSVVRRETQYF. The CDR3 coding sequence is TGCAGCGTTGTGAGGAGGGAGACCCAGTACTTC. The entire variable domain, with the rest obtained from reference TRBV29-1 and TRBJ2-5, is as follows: SAVISQKPSRDICQRGTSLTIQCQVDSQVTMMFWYRQQPGQSLTLIATANQGSEATYESGFVIDKFPISRPNLTFSTLTVSNMSPEDSSIYLCSVVRRETQYFGPGTRLLVL.

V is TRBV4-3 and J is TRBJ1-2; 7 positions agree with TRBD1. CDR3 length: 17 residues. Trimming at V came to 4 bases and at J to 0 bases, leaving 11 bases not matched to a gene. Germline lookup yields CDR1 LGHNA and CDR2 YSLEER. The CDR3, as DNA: TGCGCCAGCAGCCCAAAATTCGGGGACAGCTCTAACTATGGCTACACCTTC. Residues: CASSPKFGDSSNYGYTF.

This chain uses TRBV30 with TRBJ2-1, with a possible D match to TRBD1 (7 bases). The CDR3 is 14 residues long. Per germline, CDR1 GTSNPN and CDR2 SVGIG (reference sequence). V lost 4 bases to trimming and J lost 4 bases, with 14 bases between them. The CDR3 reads CAWKGRGDYNEQFF. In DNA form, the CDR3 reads TGTGCCTGGAAAGGCAGGGGGGATTACAATGAGCAGTTCTTC.

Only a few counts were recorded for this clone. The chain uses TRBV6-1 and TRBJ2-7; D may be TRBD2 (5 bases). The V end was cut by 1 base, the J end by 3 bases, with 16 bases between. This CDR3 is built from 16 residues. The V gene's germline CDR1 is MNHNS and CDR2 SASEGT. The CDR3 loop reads CASSEGLLGALYEQYF. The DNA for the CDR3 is TGTGCCAGCAGTGAAGGATTGTTGGGAGCCCTCTACGAGCAGTACTTC.

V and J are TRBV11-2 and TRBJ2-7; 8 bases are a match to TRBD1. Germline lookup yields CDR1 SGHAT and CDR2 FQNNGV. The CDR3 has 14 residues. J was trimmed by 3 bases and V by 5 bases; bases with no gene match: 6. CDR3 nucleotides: TGTGCCAGCAGCCGAGGACAGGGAAACTACGAGCAGTACTTC. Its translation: CASSRGQGNYEQYF.

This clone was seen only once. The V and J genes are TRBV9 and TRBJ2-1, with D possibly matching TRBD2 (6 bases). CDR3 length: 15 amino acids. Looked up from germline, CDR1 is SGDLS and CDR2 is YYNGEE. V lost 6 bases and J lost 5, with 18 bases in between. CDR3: CASTRGGIPHNEQFF. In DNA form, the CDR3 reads TGTGCCAGCACTCGGGGCGGGATTCCCCACAATGAGCAGTTCTTC.

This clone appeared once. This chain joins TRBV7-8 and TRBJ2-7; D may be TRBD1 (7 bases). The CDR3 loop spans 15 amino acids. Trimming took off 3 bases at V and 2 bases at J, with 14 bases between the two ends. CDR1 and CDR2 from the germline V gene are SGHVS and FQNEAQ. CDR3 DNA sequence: TGTGCCAGCAGCTTTCCACAGGGGAGGCCCTACGAGCAGTACTTC. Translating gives CASSFPQGRPYEQYF. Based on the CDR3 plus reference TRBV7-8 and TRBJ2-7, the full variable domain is GAGVSQSPRYKVAKRGQDVALRCDPISGHVSLFWYQQALGQGPEFLTYFQNEAQLDKSGLPSDRFFAERPEGSVSTLKIQRTQQEDSAVYLCASSFPQGRPYEQYFGPGTRLTVT.